The T cell receptor (beta chain) under discussion was sequenced for a study of tumor and adjacent non-tumor tissue in lung cancer. About the research overall: Some 4.1 million productive TCRbeta reads were obtained per sample on average.

Notes on this clonotype: A junction boundary mismatches the germline segment, possibly from a read error.

The template was RNA from unsorted bulk tissue. The CDR3 covers 14 residues. The germline V gene encodes CDR1 DFQATT and CDR2 SNEGSKA (reference sequence). A modified ARM-PCR protocol with three rounds of nested PCR amplified TCRbeta. Each CDR3 protein is one row after TCRdb ran MiXCR on the multiplex PCR reads. Of 65,000 to 80,000 distinct CDR3 sequences in the sample, more than 70% were seen once. This TCR derives from a man in his 60s with non-small cell lung cancer. The sample comprised lung tumor tissue. The chain joins TRBV20-1 to TRBJ2-7; 9 bases are shared with TRBD1. CDR3 nucleotide sequence: TGCAGTGCACCACTCACAGGGGGCAGTAACGAACAGTACTTC. The encoded protein is CSAPLTGGSNEQYF.